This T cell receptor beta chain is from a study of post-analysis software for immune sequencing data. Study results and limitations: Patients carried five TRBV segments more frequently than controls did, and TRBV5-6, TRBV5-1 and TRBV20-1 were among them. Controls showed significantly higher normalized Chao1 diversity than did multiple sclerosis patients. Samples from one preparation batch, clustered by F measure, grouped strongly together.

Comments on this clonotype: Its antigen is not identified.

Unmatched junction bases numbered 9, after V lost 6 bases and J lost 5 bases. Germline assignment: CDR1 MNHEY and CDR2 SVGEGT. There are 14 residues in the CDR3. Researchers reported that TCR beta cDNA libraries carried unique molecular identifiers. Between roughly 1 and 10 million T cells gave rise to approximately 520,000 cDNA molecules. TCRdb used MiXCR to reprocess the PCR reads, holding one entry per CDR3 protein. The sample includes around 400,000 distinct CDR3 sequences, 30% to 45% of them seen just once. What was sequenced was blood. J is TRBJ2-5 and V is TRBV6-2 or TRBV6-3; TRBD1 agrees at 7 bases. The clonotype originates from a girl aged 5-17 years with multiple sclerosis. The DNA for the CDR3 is TGTGCCAGCAGGGGGACAGTGGGCCGGGAGACCCAGTACTTC. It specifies CASRGTVGRETQYF.